These 26 T cell receptor beta chains came from one sample sequenced in a study of beta chain features in type 1 diabetes (dated by TCRdb to between 2018 and 2020). Libraries were constructed by the immunoSEQ multiplex PCR assay. All of the isolated RNA was reverse transcribed with the High Capacity cDNA Reverse Transcription Kit, so expressed TCRB transcripts were sequenced. This immuneACCESS table, as held by TCRdb, lists in-frame sequences with V and J called but not all clones. Of the missing ones, under half trace to an unresolved V gene in checked studies; the others have no known cause. This sample comprises fewer than 150,000 clones, 6.9% of them detected only once. Under 1.5% of the sample rests with the top ten. The sample consisted of central memory CD4+ T cells from blood. The receptors come from a woman aged 30 to 39 in good health.

The rearrangement uses TRBV30 and TRBJ2-7, with 13 positions matching TRBD2. J was trimmed by 5 bases and V by 4 bases; bases with no gene match: 8. There are 15 residues in the CDR3. The germline CDR1 and CDR2 sequences are GTSNPN and SVGIG (reference sequence). Here the CDR3 reads CAWIPTSGRDHEQYF. In nucleotides, the CDR3 is TGTGCCTGGATTCCAACTAGCGGGAGGGACCACGAGCAGTACTTC.

The chain couples TRBV27 to TRBJ2-3; 8 nucleotides align to TRBD2. CDR3 length equals 13 residues. With V trimmed by 3 bases and J by 7 bases, 3 bases remained unmatched. CDR1 and CDR2 (germline): MNHEY, SMNVEV (reference sequence). CDR3 in DNA: TGTGCCAGCAGTTTGGTAGCGGGGCATACGCAGTATTTT. This sequence encodes CASSLVAGHTQYF.

The chain is built from TRBV5-4 and TRBJ2-1; 12 nucleotides align to TRBD2. The CDR3 is made up of 17 amino acids. V shed 5 bases, J shed 4 bases, and the junction held 10 bases outside the gene matches. CDR1 and CDR2 (germline): SGHNT, YYREEE (reference sequence). Here the CDR3 reads CASRRGLAGKEYNEQFF. The CDR3 DNA is TGTGCCAGCAGACGCGGACTAGCGGGAAAAGAATACAATGAGCAGTTCTTC.

This chain links TRBV14 with TRBJ2-1, with 10 positions matching TRBD1. There are 18 residues in the CDR3. The trim removed 0 bases at V and 4 bases at J, leaving 9 bases unmatched. CDR1 and CDR2 from the germline V gene are SGHDN and FVKESK. In DNA form, the CDR3 reads TGTGCCAGCAGCCAAGATTGGAGTGGGGGACAGGGGTACAATGAGCAGTTCTTC. Encoded protein: CASSQDWSGGQGYNEQFF.

This clone has just a few counts. The V gene is TRBV18, the J gene TRBJ2-5; 10 bases are shared with TRBD2. The CDR3 spans 15 residues. Germline CDR1 reads KGHSH; CDR2 reads LQKENI. Trimming at V came to 3 bases and at J to 5 bases, leaving 6 bases not matched to a gene. In DNA, the CDR3 is TGTGCCAGCTCACCCGTCAGCGGGAGGGCTGAGACCCAGTACTTC. As protein: CASSPVSGRAETQYF.

Many counts were recorded for this clone. V is TRBV9 and J is TRBJ2-6; D uncertain. The germline gives CDR1 SGDLS, CDR2 YYNGEE. V lost 4 bases to trimming and J lost 0 bases, with 8 bases between them. This CDR3 has 15 residues. The CDR3 spells CASSLGHSGANVLTF. CDR3 DNA sequence: TGTGCCAGCAGCCTAGGGCACTCTGGGGCCAACGTCCTGACTTTC.

This clone was found many times. The chain joins TRBV7-8 to TRBJ2-1; maybe TRBD2 (6 bases). CDR3 length equals 16 residues. Germline-derived CDR1 and CDR2 are SGHVS and FQNEAQ. With 1 base removed from V and 4 bases from J, the gap between germline ends came to 14 bases. The CDR3 is CASSLVSLAAYNEQFF. The CDR3 coding sequence is TGTGCCAGCAGCTTAGTTTCCTTAGCGGCGTACAATGAGCAGTTCTTC.

This chain links TRBV7-9 with TRBJ1-4; D perhaps matches TRBD1 (5 bases). The CDR3 covers 15 residues. V was cut by 2 bases and J by 5 bases, with 12 bases left in between. CDR1 and CDR2 (germline): SEHNR, FQNEAQ (reference sequence). This CDR3 reads CASSLSRVGNEKLFF. CDR3 DNA: TGTGCCAGCAGCTTATCCAGGGTGGGAAATGAAAAACTGTTTTTT.

In this sample, this clone turned up a few times. The V and J genes are TRBV4-3 and TRBJ2-2; D possibly corresponds to TRBD1 (5 bases). Germline V lookup: CDR1 LGHNA, CDR2 YSLEER. Trimming took 0 bases from V and 5 from J, leaving 16 bases between them. CDR3 size: 17 residues. The CDR3 DNA is TGCGCCAGCAGCCAAGATAGTGGCAGGGTCGTTACCGGGGAGCTGTTTTTT. It specifies CASSQDSGRVVTGELFF.

In its sample, this clone was seen a few times. V usage is TRBV7-2 and J usage is TRBJ2-7; 8 bases are shared with TRBD2. Germline CDR1 reads SGHTA; CDR2 reads FQGNSA. The CDR3 consists of 16 residues. With 3 bases clipped from V and 4 bases from J, the junction kept 11 bases outside the gene matches. DNA for the CDR3: TGTGCCAGCAGCTTTTCAATCTCCGGGGGGGCGTACGAGCAGTACTTC. Translated: CASSFSISGGAYEQYF.

This clone was counted only a few times. J is TRBJ2-7 and V is TRBV7-8, with D possibly TRBD1 on 6 matching bases. Trimming cost V 1 base and J 11 bases, with 12 bases left between them. The CDR3 runs to 12 residues. The germline CDR1 and CDR2 sequences are SGHVS and FQNEAQ. DNA of the CDR3: TGTGCCAGCAGCTTAGGTGCAGGGGTGAAGTACTTC. It codes for CASSLGAGVKYF.

This clone appeared a few times. The chain combines TRBV13 with TRBJ2-2; TRBD2 might be the D (6 bases). The CDR3 has 15 residues. The germline V gene encodes CDR1 PRHDT and CDR2 FYEKMQ (reference sequence). V was pared by 6 bases and J by 1 base, with 12 bases between. The DNA of the CDR3 is TGTGCCAGCAGTCAAAATAGCGGGAACACCGGGGAGCTGTTTTTT. This translates into CASSQNSGNTGELFF.

The chain is built from TRBV6-5 and TRBJ2-7; the D is unclear. This CDR3 has 14 amino acids. The V end was cut by 6 bases, the J end by 6 bases, with 18 bases between. Looked up from germline, CDR1 is MNHEY and CDR2 is SVGAGI. The CDR3 sequence: CASRARSLRGEQYF. In DNA form, the CDR3 reads TGTGCCAGCAGGGCAAGGTCCCTTCGCGGCGAGCAGTACTTC.

The chain carries TRBV6-1 and TRBJ2-1, with D possibly matching TRBD2 (6 bases). The CDR3 totals 15 residues. V lost 2 bases, J lost 7 bases, and 15 bases lay in between. Per germline, CDR1 MNHNS and CDR2 SASEGT. The DNA of the CDR3 is TGTGCCAGCAGTGAATTCGGTCTAGCGCCGAATGAGCAGTTCTTC. The encoded protein is CASSEFGLAPNEQFF.

The V and J genes are TRBV6-5 and TRBJ2-1, with 8 bases identical to TRBD2. After removal of 6 bases from V and 1 base from J, the junction contained 5 bases not matched to a gene. Germline values: CDR1 MNHEY, CDR2 SVGAGI. The length of the CDR3 is 15 residues. CDR3: CASRLSGISYNEQFF. CDR3 nucleotide sequence: TGTGCCAGCAGACTTAGCGGGATATCCTACAATGAGCAGTTCTTC.

This clone occurred many times. The V and J genes are TRBV7-9 and TRBJ2-7; D uncertain. With 3 bases removed from V and 3 bases from J, the gap between germline ends came to 6 bases. This CDR3 is built from 12 residues. Germline V lookup: CDR1 SEHNR, CDR2 FQNEAQ (reference sequence). The CDR3 protein is CASSFSLYEQYF. CDR3 DNA: TGTGCCAGCAGCTTCTCCCTCTACGAGCAGTACTTC.

This clone turned up a few times. The chain carries TRBV6-6 and TRBJ1-1; TRBD1 aligns across 8 bases. Germline V gene sequence: CDR1 MNHNY, CDR2 SVGAGI (reference sequence). The length of the CDR3 is 13 residues. Trimming cost V 7 bases and J 3 bases; bases outside gene matches: 4. The CDR3 protein is CASTRGQDTEAFF. CDR3 in DNA: TGTGCCAGCACTAGGGGACAGGACACTGAAGCTTTCTTT.

V gene TRBV7-9 combines with J gene TRBJ2-7, with 11 bases aligning to TRBD2. The CDR3 has 15 amino acids. The junction had 8 bases not matched to a gene; V was cut back by 4 bases and J by 6 bases. CDR1 and CDR2 (germline): SEHNR, FQNEAQ (reference sequence). The CDR3 coding sequence is TGTGCCAGCAGCTCAGCCGGGACTAGCGGCTTCGAGCAGTACTTC. This codes for CASSSAGTSGFEQYF.

This chain connects TRBV18 to TRBJ1-1; D unclear. CDR1 is KGHSH and CDR2 is LQKENI in the germline V gene. The V gene lost 6 bases and the J gene lost 6 bases, with 11 bases spanning the gap. This CDR3 spans 12 amino acids. CDR3 sequence: CASSPENSEAFF. The CDR3 bases are TGTGCCAGCTCTCCTGAGAATTCTGAAGCTTTCTTT. The full variable domain, rest sourced from reference TRBV18 and TRBJ1-1, is NAGVMQNPRHLVRRRGQEARLRCSPMKGHSHVYWYRQLPEEGLKFMVYLQKENIIDESGMPKERFSAEFPKEGPSILRIQQVVRGDSAAYFCASSPENSEAFFGQGTRLTVV.

This clone was seen only a few times. The rearrangement joins TRBV6-1 to TRBJ2-7; 7 bases line up with TRBD1. Germline V gives CDR1 MNHNS, CDR2 SASEGT. The CDR3 spans 14 residues. V gave up 8 bases and J gave up 3 bases; unmatched junction bases: 10. This CDR3 reads CASAAGDSHYEQYF. The DNA of the CDR3 is TGTGCCAGCGCCGCAGGGGACAGTCACTACGAGCAGTACTTC.

The rearrangement uses TRBV5-1 and TRBJ2-4; TRBD1 might be the D (6 bases). The CDR3 has 15 amino acids. The V end lost 0 bases, the J end lost 5 bases, and 12 bases lay between the germline ends. Germline loops: CDR1 SGHRS, CDR2 YFSETQ. The CDR3, as DNA: TGCGCCAGCAGCTTGGCCGGGACACTACAAAACATTCAGTACTTC. This sequence encodes CASSLAGTLQNIQYF.

Ten or more counts support this clone. V gene TRBV7-9 combines with J gene TRBJ2-1; 9 bases line up with TRBD1. The CDR3 loop spans 16 amino acids. Trimming removed 4 bases from V and 3 bases from J; junction bases left unmatched: 7. In germline, CDR1 is SEHNR, CDR2 FQNEAQ (reference sequence). DNA of the CDR3: TGTGCCAGCAGCTCGGGGCCGACAGGGGGCTACAATGAGCAGTTCTTC. Encoded protein: CASSSGPTGGYNEQFF.

This clone was observed a few times. The genes are TRBV28 and TRBJ2-7; 9 bases are a match to TRBD1. This CDR3 contains 15 residues. From germline, CDR1 is MDHEN and CDR2 SYDVKM. V shed 6 bases and J 0 bases; nucleotides not matched to a gene: 6. CDR3 region: CASRVRDRVSYEQYF. CDR3 sequence (DNA): TGTGCCAGCAGGGTCCGGGACAGGGTCTCCTACGAGCAGTACTTC.

This clone has just a few counts. The gene calls are TRBV2 and TRBJ2-7, with 12 positions matching TRBD2. The CDR3 covers 14 residues. After removal of 9 bases from V and 5 bases from J, the junction contained 8 bases not matched to a gene. The V gene's germline CDR1 is SNHLY and CDR2 FYNNEI. CDR3 nucleotides: TGTGCCAGTGATCGACTAGCGGGAGCCCACGAGCAGTACTTC. It yields the protein CASDRLAGAHEQYF.

The chain has TRBV5-6 and TRBJ2-1, with 11 nucleotides matching TRBD2. Germline assignment: CDR1 SGHDT and CDR2 YYEEEE. V lost 4 bases to trimming and J lost 2 bases; unmatched junction nucleotides: 5. CDR3 length: 16 amino acids. The CDR3 region has the DNA TGTGCCAGCAGCCGCAGGACTAGCGGGCCCTACAATGAGCAGTTCTTC. It encodes CASSRRTSGPYNEQFF.

As regards this clone: Compared with germline, one end of the junction differs, possibly owing to a read error. The chain carries TRBV7-7 and TRBJ2-7, with 14 bases lining up with TRBD2. Germline V lookup: CDR1 SSHAT, CDR2 FNYEAQ (reference sequence). This CDR3 is 15 amino acids long. DNA of the CDR3: TGTGCTAGCAGCTTAGGGACTAGCGGGAGTGGGGAGCAGTACTTC. Protein: CASSLGTSGSGEQYF.